The T cell receptor (beta chain) under discussion was sequenced for a study of cytomegalovirus exposure and HLA in healthy donors. Study summary: Within the Caucasian-associated ancestry cluster were approximately 77% of the 350 to 400 genotyped donors.

It was with 60 Vbeta and 13 Jbeta primers that the PCR ran. TCRdb's copy holds only in-frame clones and misses some; the assay was immunoSEQ multiplex PCR. Of 150,000 to 200,000 clones listed, 73% are singletons. General study results and limits: The study assumed roughly uniform donor sequencing depth for presence/absence analyses. As was reported, the classifier diagnosed cytomegalovirus status with high specificity and sensitivity. A prior analysis recorded that most TCR beta V segments were productive about 90% or about 30% of the time.

The CDR3 sequence is 14 residues long. V dropped 3 bases and J dropped 6; count of bases not matched to a gene: 6. Germline CDR1 is MDHEN and CDR2 is SYDVKM. Concerning this clone: Its matching antigen is unknown.

The rearrangement links TRBV28 to TRBJ2-7; 9 nucleotides line up with TRBD1. Material for sequencing was PBMCs. The TCR originated in a woman in her 30s in good health and CMV-seronegative. CDR3 region: CASSFRQGGVEQYF. In DNA form, the CDR3 reads TGTGCCAGCAGTTTCAGACAGGGGGGGGTCGAGCAGTACTTC.